This T cell receptor beta chain was retrieved from a study of blood T cell repertoires in COVID-19. Study-level information: Acute and convalescent COVID-19 samples came from the United States, Italy and Spain.

Adults between about 18 and 95 years of age took part from 24 US areas. Participants were placed into cohorts based on the clinical history they reported. All recovered Cohort 3 donors got two negative PCRs, got clearance, or saw symptom resolution. Measured with immunoSEQ multiplex PCR; TCRdb has only the in-frame clones, and not every one. The sample consists of more than 150,000 clones, over 75% of them appearing once. The CDR3 has 13 amino acids. Trimming cost V 4 bases and J 3 bases, with 10 bases left between them. Looked up from germline, CDR1 is SQVTM and CDR2 is ANQGSEA. The source material was PBMCs or T cells enriched from blood (not recorded which). The origin of this receptor is a woman in her forties or fifties who had recovered from COVID-19. The V gene is TRBV29-1, the J gene TRBJ2-1; maybe TRBD2 (5 bases). CDR3 region: CSVVRGNYNEQFF. CDR3 nucleotides: TGCAGCGTTGTAAGAGGGAACTACAATGAGCAGTTCTTC.